This passage covers 12 T cell receptor beta chains from one sample sequenced in a study of tumor-infiltrating lymphocytes in primary liver carcinoma. Extraction also yielded germline DNA, while blood RNA was obtained from unsorted whole blood. From approximately 0.5 ug of total RNA, TCR beta-specific cDNA was reverse-transcribed using a constant-region primer. Three-round nested multiplex PCR performed with slightly modified ARM-PCR produced the TCR beta libraries. It was with TRBV1-TRBV30 forward primers and a C-beta reverse primer that the first two PCR rounds were run, at around 10 cycles each. MiXCR was run by TCRdb on the multiplex PCR reads, yielding one entry per CDR3 protein. The table records approximately 300,000 distinct CDR3 sequences, 65% of them present only once. Sequences were obtained from peripheral blood. The source is a man aged 40-50 years with primary liver carcinoma and hepatitis B virus infection.

This clonotype was detected a few times. The chain recombines TRBV30 with TRBJ1-2; D is perhaps TRBD1 (5 bases). Germline assignment: CDR1 GTSNPN and CDR2 SVGIG (reference sequence). V was clipped by 1 base and J by 4 bases, with 10 bases between them. CDR3 size: 13 residues. CDR3 sequence: CAWSAGWGYGYTF. The CDR3 DNA sequence: TGTGCCTGGAGTGCAGGGTGGGGCTATGGCTACACCTTC. Looking up the rest from reference TRBV30 and TRBJ1-2 gives the full variable domain: SQTIHQWPATLVQPVGSPLSLECTVEGTSNPNLYWYRQAAGRGLQLLFYSVGIGQISSEVPQNLSASRPQDRQFILSSKKLLLSDSGFYLCAWSAGWGYGYTFGSGTRLTVV.

This chain joins TRBV4-1 and TRBJ2-6; D gene ambiguous. Germline values: CDR1 MGHRA, CDR2 YSYEKL. The CDR3 extends over 15 amino acids. The germline V and J ends were trimmed by 6 bases and 2 bases, with 11 bases remaining between them. The CDR3 sequence: CASSQYLAGANVLTF. DNA of the CDR3: TGCGCCAGCAGTCAATATCTCGCTGGGGCCAACGTCCTGACTTTC.

The chain joins TRBV30 to TRBJ2-7; D call uncertain. The CDR3 contains 11 residues. Germline V gene data show CDR1 as GTSNPN and CDR2 as SVGIG (reference sequence). Deletions cut 3 bases from V and 1 base from J, with 4 bases between. CDR3 residues: CAWRVSYEQYF. CDR3 DNA: TGTGCCTGGAGGGTTTCCTACGAGCAGTACTTC.

The rearrangement joins TRBV5-1 to TRBJ2-1; TRBD2 aligns across 9 bases. The CDR3 is made up of 16 amino acids. Germline V gene sequence: CDR1 SGHRS, CDR2 YFSETQ. J was trimmed by 2 bases and V by 4 bases; bases with no gene match: 7. CDR3 coding DNA: TGCGCCAGCAGCCCCGGGGCTAGCGGGACCTACAATGAGCAGTTCTTC. This encodes CASSPGASGTYNEQFF.

Worth noting for this clonotype: A read error may produce the germline difference seen at one junction end. The V call is TRBV28, the J call TRBJ1-5; 11 bases align to TRBD1. Germline loops: CDR1 MDHEN, CDR2 SYDVKM. The CDR3 is made up of 18 amino acids. This CDR3 reads CASSPGARTGGWRQPRHF. The DNA of the CDR3 is TGTGCCAGCAGTCCAGGTGCAAGGACAGGGGGCTGGAGACAGCCCCGGCATTTT.

On this clonotype itself: One end of the junction is discordant with germline, which a read error may explain. The chain uses TRBV29-1 and TRBJ2-5; D is ambiguous. The CDR3 loop spans 13 amino acids. The V gene's germline CDR1 is SQVTM and CDR2 ANQGSEA. The CDR3 spells CGVLAAYQETQYF. In DNA form, the CDR3 reads TGCGGCGTCCTGGCAGCGTACCAAGAGACCCAGTACTTC.

This clonotype was counted a few times. The V gene is TRBV5-1, the J gene TRBJ2-5; tentative D call: TRBD1 (6 bases). Per germline, CDR1 SGHRS and CDR2 YFSETQ. V was cut by 5 bases and J by 1 base, with 9 bases left in between. This CDR3 spans 13 amino acids. CDR3 protein: CASRADSQETQYF. DNA for the CDR3: TGCGCCAGCAGGGCGGACAGCCAAGAGACCCAGTACTTC.

As DNA, the CDR3 is TGTGCCAGCAGCGCCCAGGGGGCGGACACTGAAGCTTTCTTT. Amino acid sequence: CASSAQGADTEAFF. The gene calls are TRBV9 and TRBJ1-1; 8 nucleotides agree with TRBD1. Per the germline V gene, CDR1 is SGDLS and CDR2 is YYNGEE. The ends lost 3 bases at V and 3 bases at J; junction bases unmatched: 4. The CDR3 is 14 amino acids.

On this clonotype: A much larger clone lies one base from this, so it may be a read error. The chain recombines TRBV29-1 with TRBJ1-3; D remains ambiguous. The germline V gene encodes CDR1 SQVTM and CDR2 ANQGSEA. The CDR3 spans 13 residues. Written as DNA, the CDR3 is TGCAGCGTTGGGGGTTTTTCTGGAAACGCCATATATTTT. Protein: CSVGGFSGNAIYF.

This chain links TRBV6-2 or TRBV6-3 with TRBJ2-2, with 7 positions matching TRBD2. J was trimmed by 6 bases and V by 7 bases; bases with no gene match: 17. CDR1 MNHEY and CDR2 SVGEGT come from the germline V gene. CDR3 length: 17 residues. The CDR3 DNA reads TGTGCCAGCACCCGACAGACTAGCTTAAGAGGGTCCGGGGAGCTGTTTTTT. It encodes CASTRQTSLRGSGELFF.

A single count supports this clonotype. The CDR3 end shows no conserved phenylalanine or tryptophan, and so a read error is likely. The V gene is TRBV11-2, the J gene TRBJ2-1; possible D gene TRBD1, 6 bases. CDR1 and CDR2 from the germline V gene are SGHAT and FQNNGV. The CDR3 runs to 15 residues. The CDR3 DNA is TGTGTCAGCAGCTTAGGGGGTTCTGCGGTGGGGCAGCAGTTCCTC. Translation gives CVSSLGGSAVGQQFL.

As concerns this clonotype: The CDR3 does not end in the conserved phenylalanine or tryptophan, so this is likely a read error. No DNA is shown, since the ends of the CDR3 on it are uncertain; the CDR3 is the one TCRdb lists. The V call is TRBV11-1, the J call TRBJ2-1; TRBD1, as called in the table, went unchecked against the DNA. CDR1 SGHAT and CDR2 FQDESV come from the germline V gene (reference sequence). Inclusive of both ends, the CDR3 amounts to 15 amino acids. CDR3 amino acids: CASSFQGPLDNEQVV.